These T cell receptor beta chains were read from a single sample in a study of early stage breast cancer tumors. Method: immunoSEQ multiplex PCR; TCRdb's copy keeps in-frame clones and lacks some. The data hold 40,000 to 60,000 clones, with roughly 78% observed a single time. Sequenced: blood. The source is a person aged 35 to 50 with breast cancer. The CDR3 runs from the conserved cysteine through the conserved F or W. A D gene is named only where the DNA matches it firmly. Some rows have no size entry. The others give once, few or many, or a class for an expanded clone.

-	-	TRBV6-5	TRBJ1-1	TGTGCCAGCAGTTCACAGGGTCTGCTAGCTTTCTTT	CASSSQGLLAFF
-	TRBD2	TRBV5-1	TRBJ2-1	TGCGCCAGCAGCTTGAGACTAGCGGGGTACAATGAGCAGTTCTTC	CASSLRLAGYNEQFF
few	TRBD2	TRBV30	TRBJ2-5	TGTGCCTGGACACTAGCGGAAGAGACCCAGTACTTC	CAWTLAEETQYF
-	TRBD2	TRBV6-5	TRBJ2-1	TGTGCCAGCAGTTACTCGGGGGGGCTAGCGGGAGCTCAGTTCTTC	CASSYSGGLAGAQFF
-	TRBD1	TRBV10-1	TRBJ1-2	TGCGCCAGCACCAGGGGGGACAGCTATGGCTACACCTTC	CASTRGDSYGYTF
-	TRBD2	TRBV7-9	TRBJ2-1	TGTGCCAGCAGCTCGGGACTAGCGGGAATGGGGGGTGAGCAGTTCTTC	CASSSGLAGMGGEQFF
-	TRBD1	TRBV5-1	TRBJ2-5	TGCGCCAGCCGGGAGGGGACAGGGGGCCGGGAGACCCAGTACTTC	CASREGTGGRETQYF
-	-	TRBV11-3	TRBJ2-2	TGTGCCAGCACCCTTGGGCGGGGGAACACCGGGGAGCTGTTTTTT	CASTLGRGNTGELFF
once	TRBD1	TRBV30	TRBJ2-5	TGTGCCTGGAGTGTACAGGGGACCTCCCAAGAGACCCAGTACTTC	CAWSVQGTSQETQYF
-	-	TRBV29-1	TRBJ1-2	TGCAGCGTTGATTGGGCAGAAATCTATGGCTACACCTTC	CSVDWAEIYGYTF
once	-	TRBV19	TRBJ2-1	TGTGCCAGTAGTATTTTCGGAAGCTCCTACAATGAGCAGTTCTTC	CASSIFGSSYNEQFF
-	-	TRBV11-2	TRBJ2-2	TGTGCCAGCAGTGACTTGCGGATCACCGGGGAGCTGTTTTTT	CASSDLRITGELFF
few	TRBD1	TRBV2	TRBJ1-2	TGTGCCAGCAGTGTCCGGGACAGAGATGGCTACACCTTC	CASSVRDRDGYTF
few	-	TRBV6-5	TRBJ2-7	TGTGCCAGCAGTTACTCCCAGACAGGCTCCTACGAGCAGTACTTC	CASSYSQTGSYEQYF
-	TRBD2	TRBV7-9	TRBJ2-7	TGTGCCAGCAGCCTTGTCGGTGGGACTAGCGGGAGACGCCTCTACGAGCAGTACTTC	CASSLVGGTSGRRLYEQYF
-	-	TRBV5-1	TRBJ1-2	TGCGCCAGCAGCTTGGCACCAGGGGCAGACGGCTACACCTTC	CASSLAPGADGYTF
-	TRBD2	TRBV4-1	TRBJ2-2	TGCGCCAGCAGCCAAGAGGGACTAGGTACCGGGGAGCTGTTTTTT	CASSQEGLGTGELFF
-	TRBD2	TRBV7-3	TRBJ2-7	TGTGCCAGCAGCCTAGCTAGCGGAGAAGGCTACGAGCAGTACTTC	CASSLASGEGYEQYF
-	-	TRBV30	TRBJ2-6	TGTGCCTGGAGTGTAGGCACCTCTGGGGCCAACGTCCTGACTTTC	CAWSVGTSGANVLTF
-	-	TRBV2	TRBJ1-1	TGTGCCAGCAGTAGGACGCACCTGAACACTGAAGCTTTCTTT	CASSRTHLNTEAFF
-	-	TRBV27	TRBJ2-5	TGTGCCAGCAGTTTATTAGGCAGGGGCCCAGAGACCCAGTACTTC	CASSLLGRGPETQYF
-	TRBD2	TRBV6-5	TRBJ2-1	TGTGCCAGCAGGGACTCTAGCGGGAGGCACAATGAGCAGTTCTTC	CASRDSSGRHNEQFF
-	TRBD1	TRBV9	TRBJ2-2	TGTGCCAGCAGCACAACCGGGACAGGGACCGGGGAGCTGTTTTTT	CASSTTGTGTGELFF
-	TRBD1	TRBV18	TRBJ1-1	TGTGCCAGCTCACGCGACAGGGACCCGAGTACTGAAGCTTTCTTT	CASSRDRDPSTEAFF
-	TRBD2	TRBV29-1	TRBJ2-3	TGCAGCGTTGACTCGGCGGGAGTCGCCACAGATACGCAGTATTTT	CSVDSAGVATDTQYF
few	-	TRBV4-1	TRBJ1-3	TGCGCCAGCAGCCGGGAGCGGGGGCCCTCTGGAAACACCATATATTTT	CASSRERGPSGNTIYF
-	TRBD2	TRBV27	TRBJ2-7	TGTGCCAGCAGTTCAACGGGAGGGGACGGTCCCTCCTACGAGCAGTACTTC	CASSSTGGDGPSYEQYF
-	-	TRBV4-2	TRBJ1-4	TGTGCCAGCAGCCAAGATTATACAGAGCAAAATGAAAAACTGTTTTTT	CASSQDYTEQNEKLFF
-	-	TRBV30	TRBJ2-4	TGTGCCTGGAGTAAACAGAATACCAAAAACATTCAGTACTTC	CAWSKQNTKNIQYF
few	-	TRBV27	TRBJ2-7	TGTGCCAGCAGTTTGAACGAGCAGTACTTC	CASSLNEQYF
-	TRBD2	TRBV6-5	TRBJ2-2	TGTGCCGGACAGCGGGAGAGGGGCACCGGGGAGCTGTTTTTT	CAGQRERGTGELFF